These 25 T cell receptor beta chains were sequenced from one sample in a study of early T cells in non-severe SARS-CoV-2 infection. Each CDR3 protein is one row after TCRdb ran MiXCR on the 5' RACE reads. This sample has more than 70,000 distinct CDR3 sequences, with roughly an eighth found just once. Sequenced material: whole blood. The receptors here all came from an adult who was a healthcare worker with PCR-confirmed SARS-CoV-2 infection or an uninfected control (not recorded which).

This clonotype was seen more than once but under ten times. This chain joins TRBV7-2 and TRBJ1-5; TRBD1 matches at 7 bases. Germline V gene data show CDR1 as SGHTA and CDR2 as FQGNSA. V dropped 4 bases and J dropped 7; count of bases not matched to a gene: 4. This CDR3 region has 13 residues. The CDR3 nucleotides are TGTGCCAGCAGCTACAGGGGCCAGCAGCCCCAGCATTTT. This sequence encodes CASSYRGQQPQHF.

This clonotype was found a few times. The CDR3 sequence: CAISESKWRENTEAFF. The CDR3 DNA sequence: TGTGCCATCAGTGAGTCGAAGTGGCGTGAGAACACTGAAGCTTTCTTT. The genes are TRBV10-3 and TRBJ1-1; D remains ambiguous. The CDR3 totals 16 residues. Trimming pared 0 bases from V and 1 base from J, leaving 12 bases between. The germline CDR1 and CDR2 sequences are ENHRY and SYGVKD.

This clonotype was detected ten times or more. J is TRBJ2-3 and V is TRBV20-1; D is possibly TRBD1 or TRBD2 (5 bases each). V was cut by 6 bases and J by 5 bases, with 15 bases left in between. The germline V gene encodes CDR1 DFQATT and CDR2 SNEGSKA (reference sequence). This CDR3 is 13 amino acids long. The CDR3 DNA is TGCAGTGCGCAGGGAGCGTCCCAAGATACGCAGTATTTT. This gives the protein CSAQGASQDTQYF.

This clonotype was seen at least ten times. The rearrangement joins TRBV7-3 to TRBJ2-1, with TRBD2 matching over 11 bases. Germline CDR1 SGHTA, CDR2 FQGTGA. Trimming removed 2 bases from V and 8 bases from J; junction bases left unmatched: 14. CDR3 length: 18 residues. The CDR3 sequence is CASSLRALAGGPRDEQFF. Here the CDR3 DNA reads TGTGCCAGCAGCTTACGGGCGCTAGCGGGGGGCCCGAGGGATGAGCAGTTCTTC. The full variable domain, its missing parts supplied by reference TRBV7-3 and TRBJ2-1, is GAGVSQTPSNKVTEKGKYVELRCDPISGHTALYWYRQSLGQGPEFLIYFQGTGAADDSGLPNDRFFAVRPEGSVSTLKIQRTERGDSAVYLCASSLRALAGGPRDEQFFGPGTRLTVL.

This clonotype was counted once. V usage is TRBV5-6 and J usage is TRBJ2-3; maybe TRBD2 (5 bases). The CDR3 is made up of 17 amino acids. Trimming took off 0 bases at V and 2 bases at J, with 16 bases between the two ends. CDR1 is SGHDT and CDR2 is YYEEEE in the germline V gene. The CDR3 DNA is TGTGCCAGCAGCTTGGCTGATAGGGAGATTTCCACAGATACGCAGTATTTT. Translating it yields CASSLADREISTDTQYF.

This clonotype was picked up many times. The chain has TRBV7-9 and TRBJ1-3, with unresolved D. CDR1 and CDR2 from the germline V gene are SEHNR and FQNEAQ (reference sequence). The CDR3 sequence is 14 residues long. V was clipped by 5 bases and J by 2 bases, with 10 bases between them. The CDR3 here is CASSLFGPGNTIYF. In nucleotides, the CDR3 is TGTGCCAGCAGCCTGTTCGGTCCTGGAAACACCATATATTTT. The entire variable domain, with the rest obtained from reference TRBV7-9 and TRBJ1-3, is as follows: DTGVSQNPRHKITKRGQNVTFRCDPISEHNRLYWYRQTLGQGPEFLTYFQNEAQLEKSRLLSDRFSAERPKGSFSTLEIQRTEQGDSAMYLCASSLFGPGNTIYFGEGSWLTVV.

This clonotype was recorded a few times. One end of the junction fails to match germline, which may point to a read error. The rearrangement links TRBV7-2 to TRBJ1-1; D not resolved. Germline values: CDR1 SGHTA, CDR2 FQGNSA. The CDR3 sequence is 14 residues long. The CDR3, as DNA: TGTGCCAGCAGCTTAAAGGTCATGAACACTGAAGTTTTCTTT. It codes for CASSLKVMNTEVFF.

V gene TRBV7-9 combines with J gene TRBJ2-7; 9 bases fit TRBD2. The germline V gene encodes CDR1 SEHNR and CDR2 FQNEAQ (reference sequence). This CDR3 spans 15 amino acids. After removal of 5 bases from V and 7 bases from J, the junction contained 12 bases not matched to a gene. CDR3 in amino acids: CASSPLAGGPGEQYF. DNA of the CDR3: TGTGCCAGCAGCCCCCTGGCGGGGGGGCCAGGGGAGCAGTACTTC.

The V gene is TRBV28, the J gene TRBJ2-3, with a tentative D call TRBD2 (5 bases). Germline CDR1 reads MDHEN; CDR2 reads SYDVKM. The CDR3 runs to 18 residues. The V end was cut by 4 bases, the J end by 2 bases, with 22 bases between. CDR3 sequence (DNA): TGTGCCAGCAGTTCCCCCTACAGTTTACGAGGGTCCACAGATACGCAGTATTTT. It is translated as CASSSPYSLRGSTDTQYF.

The rearrangement uses TRBV6-2 or TRBV6-3 and TRBJ2-7; maybe TRBD2 (6 bases). Per germline, CDR1 MNHEY and CDR2 SVGEGT. With 2 bases removed from V and 0 bases from J, the gap between germline ends came to 11 bases. This CDR3 is built from 15 residues. In DNA form, the CDR3 reads TGTGCCAGCAGTTACGATAATAGCGGCTCCTACGAGCAGTACTTC. It yields the protein CASSYDNSGSYEQYF.

The chain couples TRBV2 to TRBJ2-7; D possibly corresponds to TRBD2 (6 bases). This CDR3 has 14 residues. Trimming stripped 6 bases from V and 7 bases from J, with 19 bases between. The germline CDR1 and CDR2 sequences are SNHLY and FYNNEI. In nucleotides, the CDR3 is TGTGCCAGCAGCGAGGGACTGGGCAGGATTGAGCAGTACTTC. It translates to CASSEGLGRIEQYF.

This clonotype came up many times. The V and J genes are TRBV11-2 and TRBJ2-1; TRBD2 matches at 11 bases. Trimming at V came to 0 bases and at J to 8 bases, leaving 3 bases not matched to a gene. The CDR3 spans 15 residues. Germline V lookup: CDR1 SGHAT, CDR2 FQNNGV. The CDR3 loop is CASSLEGTSGDEQFF. The CDR3 nucleotides read TGTGCCAGCAGCTTAGAAGGGACTAGCGGCGATGAGCAGTTCTTC.

The chain is built from TRBV2 and TRBJ2-3; TRBD2 aligns across 7 bases. Trimming removed 6 bases from V and 5 bases from J; junction bases left unmatched: 8. There are 14 residues in the CDR3. Per the germline V gene, CDR1 is SNHLY and CDR2 is FYNNEI. The CDR3 nucleotides read TGTGCCAGCAGCGAACTAGCGCTTGGAGATACGCAGTATTTT. The encoded protein is CASSELALGDTQYF. Based on the CDR3 plus reference TRBV2 and TRBJ2-3, the full variable domain is EPEVTQTPSHQVTQMGQEVILRCVPISNHLYFYWYRQILGQKVEFLVSFYNNEISEKSEIFDDQFSVERPDGSNFTLKIRSTKLEDSAMYFCASSELALGDTQYFGPGTRLTVL.

Here the CDR3 reads CAWSPGRNEQYF. The CDR3 region has the DNA TGTGCCTGGAGTCCTGGACGGAACGAGCAGTACTTC. The chain recombines TRBV30 with TRBJ2-7, with D unclear. From germline, CDR1 is GTSNPN and CDR2 SVGIG (reference sequence). V lost 2 bases and J 5 bases, leaving 10 bases between the germline ends. The CDR3 contains 12 residues. The full variable domain, rest sourced from reference TRBV30 and TRBJ2-7, is SQTIHQWPATLVQPVGSPLSLECTVEGTSNPNLYWYRQAAGRGLQLLFYSVGIGQISSEVPQNLSASRPQDRQFILSSKKLLLSDSGFYLCAWSPGRNEQYFGPGTRLTVT.

The chain links TRBV6-4 to TRBJ2-2; 8 bases align to TRBD1. This CDR3 is built from 17 residues. The junction had 10 bases not matched to a gene; V was cut back by 0 bases and J by 7 bases. Germline V gene lookup returns CDR1 MRHNA and CDR2 SNTAGT. The CDR3 DNA reads TGTGCCAGCAGTGACTCCGCGACAGGGGTGTCAATCGGGGAGCTGTTTTTT. It specifies CASSDSATGVSIGELFF.

There are many counts of this clonotype. The chain links TRBV6-2 or TRBV6-3 to TRBJ2-7, with D unclear. The V and J ends lost 4 bases and 3 bases respectively, with 4 bases between them. The V gene's germline CDR1 is MNHEY and CDR2 SVGEGT. The CDR3 spans 11 residues. The CDR3 DNA reads as TGTGCCAGCAGTTGGATCTACGAGCAGTACTTC. Encoded protein: CASSWIYEQYF.

For this clonotype: A clone one base away is much larger, so this may be a read error. Because the CDR3 is missing its conserved closing phenylalanine or tryptophan, this is likely a read error. The chain combines TRBV6-6 with TRBJ1-1, with TRBD1 identical over 8 bases. In germline, CDR1 is MNHNY, CDR2 SVGAGI (reference sequence). Germline trimming cut 4 bases from V and 0 bases from J; bases unmatched to any gene: 13. The CDR3 runs to 18 residues. The CDR3 reads CASSSSGGAGLMNTEAFI. CDR3 nucleotide sequence: TGTGCCAGCAGTTCTTCAGGGGGCGCCGGTTTGATGAACACTGAAGCTTTCATT.

The V call is TRBV29-1, the J call TRBJ1-2; no clear D. Trimming took 2 bases from V and 6 from J, leaving 7 bases between them. Per the germline V gene, CDR1 is SQVTM and CDR2 is ANQGSEA. This CDR3 is 11 amino acids long. CDR3 in amino acids: CSVERGNGYTF. The DNA of the CDR3 is TGCAGCGTTGAAAGAGGGAATGGCTACACCTTC.

This clonotype was found a few times. The chain joins TRBV20-1 to TRBJ2-7; possible D gene TRBD1, 6 bases. In germline, CDR1 is DFQATT, CDR2 SNEGSKA (reference sequence). V was cut by 6 bases and J by 4 bases, with 13 bases left in between. The CDR3 sequence is 12 residues long. DNA for the CDR3: TGCAGTGCCCGACAGGAAGAGTACGAGCAGTACTTC. Amino acid sequence: CSARQEEYEQYF.

The genes are TRBV29-1 and TRBJ2-1, with a weak D call TRBD1 (6 bases). Trimming took 7 bases from V and 8 from J, leaving 12 bases between them. The CDR3 is 11 residues long. CDR1 is SQVTM, CDR2 ANQGSEA, per germline. The CDR3 loop reads CSGSRGDEQFF. DNA for the CDR3: TGCAGCGGGTCCAGGGGTGATGAGCAGTTCTTC.

This clonotype was seen repeatedly, ten times or more. In nucleotides, the CDR3 is TGTGCCAGCGGGGGGGCTTCAGATACGCAGTATTTT. It translates to CASGGASDTQYF. This sequence joins TRBV6-2 or TRBV6-3 and TRBJ2-3, with a tentative D call TRBD2 (7 bases). Trimming shortened V by 8 bases and J by 4 bases, and 10 bases separated the two germline ends. Germline V gives CDR1 MNHEY, CDR2 SVGEGT. The CDR3 extends over 12 amino acids.

This clonotype has a handful of counts. The chain links TRBV27 to TRBJ1-4, with 9 bases fitting TRBD1. The V and J ends lost 5 bases and 5 bases, in that order; junction bases with no gene match: 12. The CDR3 contains 17 residues. Germline-derived CDR1 and CDR2 are MNHEY and SMNVEV (reference sequence). The CDR3 loop reads CASSRTGDRGGNEKLFF. CDR3 bases: TGTGCCAGCAGTCGGACAGGGGATCGGGGGGGAAATGAAAAACTGTTTTTT.

The chain couples TRBV12-3 or TRBV12-4 to TRBJ1-5, with 8 bases identical to TRBD1. The CDR3 length is 14 residues. V lost 5 bases, J lost 9 bases, and 9 bases stayed unmatched. This chain's CDR3 is CASSGGQGWRPQHF. Written as DNA, the CDR3 is TGTGCCAGCAGTGGAGGACAGGGCTGGAGGCCCCAGCATTTT.

The V call is TRBV29-1, the J call TRBJ2-7; either TRBD1 or TRBD2 may supply D (6 bases each). The CDR3 length is 13 residues. Looked up from germline, CDR1 is SQVTM and CDR2 is ANQGSEA. The ends were cut back, 4 bases at V and 7 bases at J, with 17 bases in the middle. CDR3 sequence: CSVGVSGAGEQYF. The CDR3 DNA is TGCAGCGTTGGGGTGTCGGGGGCAGGGGAGCAGTACTTC.

The rearrangement joins TRBV2 to TRBJ2-3, with no clear D. The CDR3 loop spans 14 amino acids. V was shortened by 4 bases and J by 2 bases, with 10 bases between the two germline ends. Germline lookup yields CDR1 SNHLY and CDR2 FYNNEI. CDR3 residues: CASSAADSTDTQYF. The CDR3 nucleotides read TGTGCCAGCAGTGCCGCAGATTCCACAGATACGCAGTATTTT.